The rows below give T cell receptor beta chains drawn from one sample of a study of T cell responses to AZD1222 COVID-19 vaccine. Assay used: immunoSEQ multiplex PCR; TCRdb lists only in-frame clones, some missing. The data show roughly 200,000 clones, with about 92% seen just once and roughly 4% held by the top ten. The sample in question was peripheral blood, obtained 28 days after the second dose of the MenACWY control vaccine. Receptors were obtained from an adult who received the MenACWY meningococcal vaccine as a control. The CDR3 runs from the conserved cysteine through the conserved F or W. A row's size may be missing; if present it is once, few, many or a size class.

V | size | CDR3
TRBV12-5 | NA | CASGLVRFVAGDLRAEETQYF
TRBV30 | NA | CAWSVQGGQPQHF
TRBV19 | NA | CASSWATGLGHEQFF
TRBV18 | NA | CASSLLDRDEKLFF
TRBV5-1 | NA | CASSSLGQGRDEKLFF
TRBV27 | once | CASSLWNAGGRDTEAFF
TRBV13 | NA | CASSKRVAGAHEQYF
TRBV21-1 | NA | CASRGATVAGGPTREQFF
TRBV19 | NA | CATKGTSGRLSTDTQYF
TRBV7-2 | NA | CASSSPTSVYEQYF